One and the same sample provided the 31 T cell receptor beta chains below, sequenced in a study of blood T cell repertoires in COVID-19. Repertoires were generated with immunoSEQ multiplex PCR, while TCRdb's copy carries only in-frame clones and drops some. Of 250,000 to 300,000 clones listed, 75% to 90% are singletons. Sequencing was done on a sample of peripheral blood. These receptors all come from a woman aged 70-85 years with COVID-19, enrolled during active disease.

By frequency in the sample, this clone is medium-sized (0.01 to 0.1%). CDR3 in amino acids: CASSISQIYGYTF. For the CDR3, the DNA is TGTGCCAGTAGTATTAGCCAGATTTATGGCTACACCTTC. The gene calls are TRBV19 and TRBJ1-2; D unresolved. The germline CDR1 and CDR2 sequences are LNHDA and SQIVND (reference sequence). Trimming left V 3 bases short and J 5 bases short, with 10 bases between. The CDR3 is made up of 13 amino acids.

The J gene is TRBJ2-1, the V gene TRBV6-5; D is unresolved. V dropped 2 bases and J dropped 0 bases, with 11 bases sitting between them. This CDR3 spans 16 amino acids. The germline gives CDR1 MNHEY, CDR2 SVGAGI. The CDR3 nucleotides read TGTGCCAGCAGTTACATACGCGGTAGCTCCTACAATGAGCAGTTCTTC. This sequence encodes CASSYIRGSSYNEQFF.

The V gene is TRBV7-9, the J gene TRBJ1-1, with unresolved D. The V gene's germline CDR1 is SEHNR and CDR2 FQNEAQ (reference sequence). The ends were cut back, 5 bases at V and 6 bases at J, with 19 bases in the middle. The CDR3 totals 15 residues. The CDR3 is CASSPKGGANPEAFF. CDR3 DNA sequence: TGTGCCAGCAGCCCGAAGGGAGGAGCAAACCCTGAAGCTTTCTTT.

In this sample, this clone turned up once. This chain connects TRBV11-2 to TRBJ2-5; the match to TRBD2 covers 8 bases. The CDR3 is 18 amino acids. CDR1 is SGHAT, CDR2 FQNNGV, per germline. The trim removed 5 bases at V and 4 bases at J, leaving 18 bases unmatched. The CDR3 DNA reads TGTGCCAGCAGCAAAGGGCTCACCGGGAGGGGGGGCGGAGAGACCCAGTACTTC. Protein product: CASSKGLTGRGGGETQYF.

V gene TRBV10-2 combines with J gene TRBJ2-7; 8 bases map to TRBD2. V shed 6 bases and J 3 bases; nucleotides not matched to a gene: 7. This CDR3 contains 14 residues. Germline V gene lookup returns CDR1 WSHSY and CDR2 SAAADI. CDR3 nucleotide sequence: TGCGCCAGCAGGGGAGTGACTAGCGACTACGAGCAGTACTTC. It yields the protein CASRGVTSDYEQYF.

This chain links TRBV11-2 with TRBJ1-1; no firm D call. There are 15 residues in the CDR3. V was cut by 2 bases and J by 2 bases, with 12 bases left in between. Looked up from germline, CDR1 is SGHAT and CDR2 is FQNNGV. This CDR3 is CASSLTSDKNTEAFF. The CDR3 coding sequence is TGTGCCAGCAGCTTAACGTCTGACAAAAACACTGAAGCTTTCTTT.

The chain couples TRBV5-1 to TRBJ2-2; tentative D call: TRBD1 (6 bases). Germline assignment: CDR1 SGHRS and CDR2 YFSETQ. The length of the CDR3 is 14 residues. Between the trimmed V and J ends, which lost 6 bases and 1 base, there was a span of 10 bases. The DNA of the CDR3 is TGCGCCAGCATGACGGGACAGAACACCGGGGAGCTGTTTTTT. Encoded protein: CASMTGQNTGELFF.

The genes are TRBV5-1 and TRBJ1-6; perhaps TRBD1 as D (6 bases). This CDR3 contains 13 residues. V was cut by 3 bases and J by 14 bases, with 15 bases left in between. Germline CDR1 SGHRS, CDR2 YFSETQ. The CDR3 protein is CASSYGTPDSLHF. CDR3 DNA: TGCGCCAGCAGCTACGGGACACCGGATTCCCTCCACTTT. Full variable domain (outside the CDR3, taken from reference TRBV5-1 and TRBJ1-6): KAGVTQTPRYLIKTRGQQVTLSCSPISGHRSVSWYQQTPGQGLQFLFEYFSETQRNKGNFPGRFSGRQFSNSRSEMNVSTLELGDSALYLCASSYGTPDSLHFGNGTRLTVT.

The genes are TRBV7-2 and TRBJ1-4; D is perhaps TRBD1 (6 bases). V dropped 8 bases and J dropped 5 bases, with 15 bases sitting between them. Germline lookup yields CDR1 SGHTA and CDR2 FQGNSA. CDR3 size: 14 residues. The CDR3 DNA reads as TGTGCCAGCTCTGACGGGACAATAAATGAAAAACTGTTTTTT. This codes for CASSDGTINEKLFF. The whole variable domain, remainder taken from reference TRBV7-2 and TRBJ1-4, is GAGVSQSPSNKVTEKGKDVELRCDPISGHTALYWYRQSLGQGLEFLIYFQGNSAPDKSGLPSDRFSAERTGGSVSTLTIQRTQQEDSAVYLCASSDGTINEKLFFGSGTQLSVL.

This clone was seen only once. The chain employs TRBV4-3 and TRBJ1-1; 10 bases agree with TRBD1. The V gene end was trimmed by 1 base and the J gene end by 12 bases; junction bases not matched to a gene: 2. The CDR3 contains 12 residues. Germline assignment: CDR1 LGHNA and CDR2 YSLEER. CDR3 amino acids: CASSQGQGASFF. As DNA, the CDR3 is TGCGCCAGCAGCCAAGGACAGGGGGCATCTTTCTTT.

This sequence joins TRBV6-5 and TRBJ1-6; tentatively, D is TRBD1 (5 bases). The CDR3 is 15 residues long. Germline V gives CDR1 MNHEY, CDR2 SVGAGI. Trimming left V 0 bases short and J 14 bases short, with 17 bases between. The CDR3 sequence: CASSYSQGSKNSLHF. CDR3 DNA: TGTGCCAGCAGTTACTCTCAGGGTTCTAAAAATTCCCTCCACTTT.

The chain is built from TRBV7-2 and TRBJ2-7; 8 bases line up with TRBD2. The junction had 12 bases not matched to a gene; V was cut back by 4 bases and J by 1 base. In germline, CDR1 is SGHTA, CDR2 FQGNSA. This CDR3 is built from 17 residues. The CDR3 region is CASSSPSGSGESYEQYF. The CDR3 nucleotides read TGTGCCAGCAGCTCTCCGTCGGGTAGCGGGGAGTCCTACGAGCAGTACTTC.

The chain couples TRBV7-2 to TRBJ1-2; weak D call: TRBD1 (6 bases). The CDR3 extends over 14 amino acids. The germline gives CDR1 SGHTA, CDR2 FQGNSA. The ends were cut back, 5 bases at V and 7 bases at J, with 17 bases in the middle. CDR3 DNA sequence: TGTGCCAGCAGCACAGCCCTCACAGGGACTGGCTACACCTTC. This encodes CASSTALTGTGYTF.

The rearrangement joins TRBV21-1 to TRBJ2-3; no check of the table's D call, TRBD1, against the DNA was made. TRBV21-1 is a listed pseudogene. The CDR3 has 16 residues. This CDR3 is CASSFRDNLRTDTQYF. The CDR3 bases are TGTGCCAGCAGCTTCCGGGACAATCTTCGCACAGATACGCAGTATTTT.

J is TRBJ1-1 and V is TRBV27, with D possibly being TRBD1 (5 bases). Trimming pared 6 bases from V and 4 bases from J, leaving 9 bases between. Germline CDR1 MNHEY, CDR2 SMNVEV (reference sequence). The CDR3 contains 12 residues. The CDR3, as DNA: TGTGCCAGCAGCGACAGAGGCACTGAAGCTTTCTTT. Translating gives CASSDRGTEAFF.

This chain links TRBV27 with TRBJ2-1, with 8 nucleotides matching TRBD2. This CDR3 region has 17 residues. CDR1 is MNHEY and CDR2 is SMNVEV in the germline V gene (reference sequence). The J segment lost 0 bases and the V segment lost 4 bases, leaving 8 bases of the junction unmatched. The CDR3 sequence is CASSSASGLFSYNEQFF. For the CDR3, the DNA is TGTGCCAGCAGTTCCGCTAGCGGGTTATTCTCCTACAATGAGCAGTTCTTC.

The CDR3 DNA reads as TGTGCCAGTAGCCCCCAGTCTGGAAACACCATATATTTT. Translated, it gives CASSPQSGNTIYF. This chain connects TRBV19 to TRBJ1-3; D is undetermined. The V and J ends lost 6 bases and 1 base respectively, with 7 bases between them. This CDR3 spans 13 amino acids. Germline lookup yields CDR1 LNHDA and CDR2 SQIVND (reference sequence).

The CDR3 loop is CASSLAKEGLGGYTF. The CDR3 DNA sequence: TGTGCCAGCAGCTTGGCCAAGGAGGGGTTGGGTGGCTACACCTTC. V gene TRBV5-4 combines with J gene TRBJ1-2, with D perhaps TRBD1 (5 bases). Deletions cut 0 bases from V and 7 bases from J, with 16 bases between. This CDR3 comprises 15 residues. The germline V gene encodes CDR1 SGHNT and CDR2 YYREEE (reference sequence). Filled out from reference TRBV5-4 and TRBJ1-2, the complete variable domain reads ETGVTQSPTHLIKTRGQQVTLRCSSQSGHNTVSWYQQALGQGPQFIFQYYREEENGRGNFPPRFSGLQFPNYSSELNVNALELDDSALYLCASSLAKEGLGGYTFGSGTRLTVV.

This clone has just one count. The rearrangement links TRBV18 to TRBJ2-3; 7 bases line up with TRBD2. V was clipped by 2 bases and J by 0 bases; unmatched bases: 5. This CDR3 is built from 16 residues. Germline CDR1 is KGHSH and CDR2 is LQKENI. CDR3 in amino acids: CASSPGTRGSTDTQYF. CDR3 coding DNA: TGTGCCAGCTCACCAGGTACGCGGGGGAGCACAGATACGCAGTATTTT. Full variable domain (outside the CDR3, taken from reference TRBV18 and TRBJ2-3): NAGVMQNPRHLVRRRGQEARLRCSPMKGHSHVYWYRQLPEEGLKFMVYLQKENIIDESGMPKERFSAEFPKEGPSILRIQQVVRGDSAAYFCASSPGTRGSTDTQYFGPGTRLTVL.

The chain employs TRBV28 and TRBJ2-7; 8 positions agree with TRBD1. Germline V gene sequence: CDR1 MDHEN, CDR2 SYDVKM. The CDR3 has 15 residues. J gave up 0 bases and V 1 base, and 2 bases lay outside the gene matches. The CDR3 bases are TGTGCCAGCAGTTTATCCGGACAGGGCTCCTACGAGCAGTACTTC. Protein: CASSLSGQGSYEQYF.

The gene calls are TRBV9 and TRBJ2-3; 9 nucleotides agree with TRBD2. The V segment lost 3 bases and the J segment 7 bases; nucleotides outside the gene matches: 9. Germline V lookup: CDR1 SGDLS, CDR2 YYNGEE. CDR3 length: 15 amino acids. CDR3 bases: TGTGCCAGCAGCGGCCCAGGACTAGCGTCGTATACGCAGTATTTT. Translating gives CASSGPGLASYTQYF.

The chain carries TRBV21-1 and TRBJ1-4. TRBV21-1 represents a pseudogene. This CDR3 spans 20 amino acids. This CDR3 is CASSKVREIRASGLNEKLFF. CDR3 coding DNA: TGTGCCAGCAGCAAAGTCCGGGAGATAAGAGCCTCTGGTCTTAATGAGAAACTGTTTTTT.

CDR3 amino acids: CASSPGQGYQPQHF. The DNA of the CDR3 is TGTGCCAGCAGCCCGGGACAGGGCTATCAGCCCCAGCATTTT. The genes are TRBV11-2 and TRBJ1-5; 9 bases are shared with TRBD1. V shed 5 bases and J 5 bases; nucleotides not matched to a gene: 4. The CDR3 has 14 residues. From germline, CDR1 is SGHAT and CDR2 FQNNGV. The full variable domain, rest sourced from reference TRBV11-2 and TRBJ1-5, is EAGVAQSPRYKIIEKRQSVAFWCNPISGHATLYWYQQILGQGPKLLIQFQNNGVVDDSQLPKDRFSAERLKGVDSTLKIQPAKLEDSAVYLCASSPGQGYQPQHFGDGTRLSIL.

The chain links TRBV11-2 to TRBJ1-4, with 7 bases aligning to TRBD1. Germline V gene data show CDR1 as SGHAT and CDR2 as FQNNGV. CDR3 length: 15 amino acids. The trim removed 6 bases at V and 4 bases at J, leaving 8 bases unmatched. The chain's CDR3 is CASRTQGGLNEKLFF. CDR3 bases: TGTGCCAGCAGGACTCAGGGGGGCCTTAATGAAAAACTGTTTTTT. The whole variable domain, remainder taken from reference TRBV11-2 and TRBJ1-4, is EAGVAQSPRYKIIEKRQSVAFWCNPISGHATLYWYQQILGQGPKLLIQFQNNGVVDDSQLPKDRFSAERLKGVDSTLKIQPAKLEDSAVYLCASRTQGGLNEKLFFGSGTQLSVL.

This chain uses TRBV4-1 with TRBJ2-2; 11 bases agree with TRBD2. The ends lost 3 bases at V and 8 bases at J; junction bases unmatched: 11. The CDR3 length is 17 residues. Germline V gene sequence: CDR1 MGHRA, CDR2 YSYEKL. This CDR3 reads CASSHPVAGGMAGELFF. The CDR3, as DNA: TGCGCCAGCAGCCACCCGGTAGCGGGGGGGATGGCGGGGGAGCTGTTTTTT.

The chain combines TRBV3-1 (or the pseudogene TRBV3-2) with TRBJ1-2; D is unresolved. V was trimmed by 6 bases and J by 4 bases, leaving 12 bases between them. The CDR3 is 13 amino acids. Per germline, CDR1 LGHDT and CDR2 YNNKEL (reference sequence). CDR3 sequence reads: CASSKILGYGYTF. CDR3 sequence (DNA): TGTGCCAGCAGTAAGATTCTAGGCTATGGCTACACCTTC.

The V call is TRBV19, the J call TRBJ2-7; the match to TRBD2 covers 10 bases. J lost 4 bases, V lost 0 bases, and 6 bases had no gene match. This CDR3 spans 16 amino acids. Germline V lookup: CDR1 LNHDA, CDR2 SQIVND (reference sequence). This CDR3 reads CASSIDELAGYYEQYF. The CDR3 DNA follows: TGTGCCAGTAGTATAGACGAACTAGCGGGATATTACGAGCAGTACTTC.

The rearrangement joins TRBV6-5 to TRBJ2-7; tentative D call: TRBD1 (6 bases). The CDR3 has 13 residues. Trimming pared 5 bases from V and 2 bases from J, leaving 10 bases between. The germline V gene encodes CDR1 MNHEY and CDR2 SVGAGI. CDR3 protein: CASSNWGPYEQYF. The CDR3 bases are TGTGCCAGCAGTAATTGGGGGCCCTACGAGCAGTACTTC.

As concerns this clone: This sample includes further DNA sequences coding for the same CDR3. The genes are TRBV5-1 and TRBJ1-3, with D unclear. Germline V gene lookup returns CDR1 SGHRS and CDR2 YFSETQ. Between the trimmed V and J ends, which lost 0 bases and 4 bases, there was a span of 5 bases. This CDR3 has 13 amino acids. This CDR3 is CASSLAGGNTIYF. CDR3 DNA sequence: TGCGCCAGCAGCTTGGCAGGAGGAAACACCATATATTTT. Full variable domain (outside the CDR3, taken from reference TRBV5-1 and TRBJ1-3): KAGVTQTPRYLIKTRGQQVTLSCSPISGHRSVSWYQQTPGQGLQFLFEYFSETQRNKGNFPGRFSGRQFSNSRSEMNVSTLELGDSALYLCASSLAGGNTIYFGEGSWLTVV.

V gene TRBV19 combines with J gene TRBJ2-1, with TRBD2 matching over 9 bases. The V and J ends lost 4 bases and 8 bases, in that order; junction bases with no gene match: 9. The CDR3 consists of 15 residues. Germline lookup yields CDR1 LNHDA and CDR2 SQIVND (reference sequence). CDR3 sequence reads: CASSTRRGGDYEQFF. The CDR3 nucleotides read TGTGCCAGTAGTACACGGCGGGGGGGCGATTATGAGCAGTTCTTC.

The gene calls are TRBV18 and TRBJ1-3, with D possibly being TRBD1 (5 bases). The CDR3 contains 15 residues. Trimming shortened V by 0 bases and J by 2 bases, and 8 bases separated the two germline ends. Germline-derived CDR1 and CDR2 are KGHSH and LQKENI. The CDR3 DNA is TGTGCCAGCTCACCACCCTCCAGGGCTGGAAACACCATATATTTT. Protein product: CASSPPSRAGNTIYF.